This TCR beta chain appears in the sequencing data of a study of CD8+CD57+ T cells in acquired aplastic anemia. Trimming took 2 bases from V and 4 from J; bases not matched to a gene: 7. The CDR3 covers 14 residues. Germline CDR1 GTSNPN, CDR2 SVGIG (reference sequence). Both TCR beta VDJ combination and CDR3 sequence profiling were carried out. Genomic DNA was the template for this profiling. TCRdb independently ran MiXCR on the reads; one entry per CDR3 protein. The sample includes more than 150,000 distinct CDR3 sequences, less than 50% of them seen just once. Those patients picked for sequencing had displayed CD8+CD57+ cell expansion on flow cytometry. Blood was sampled before the patients had received any therapy.

The specimen sequenced was sorted CD4+, CD8+, or CD8+CD57+ T cells (not recorded which) from PBMCs. The rearrangement uses TRBV30 and TRBJ1-1, with 7 positions matching TRBD1. The origin of this receptor is a human donor with aplastic anemia. The CDR3 is CAWSRTGWGTEAFF. The DNA of the CDR3 is TGTGCCTGGAGTAGGACAGGTTGGGGCACTGAAGCTTTCTTT.